Here is one TCR beta chain with its context. Its target is not known. Per sample, a minimum of 6 million PBMCs were isolated. Primed by a sample-barcoded 5' primer and a J-beta primer mix, a second PCR proceeded for about 6 to 11 cycles. MiXCR was run by TCRdb on the 5' RACE reads, yielding one entry per CDR3 protein. The sample lists 1,800,000 or so distinct CDR3 sequences; approximately 39% were seen once. The CDR3 contains 16 residues. V trimming: 5 bases; J trimming: 8 bases; junction bases outside the gene matches: 12. The data stem from a study of blood T cells in healthy people across ages. Study results and limitations: When set beside aged donors, long-lived donors presented more naive CD4+ cells and higher diversity. Older age went with lower TCR beta diversity per million T cells, in a roughly linear way. In the absence of known donor CMV status, changes in expanded clonotypes were possibly confounded.

The sequenced sample was blood. The clonotype was recovered from a human donor in good health. The chain is built from TRBV12-3 or TRBV12-4 and TRBJ2-1; 10 bases match TRBD2. The CDR3 protein is CASSPGTSVSSDEQFF. CDR3 bases: TGTGCCAGCAGTCCCGGGACTAGCGTTTCTAGCGATGAGCAGTTCTTC.